A selection of T cell receptor beta chains follows, all from one sample in a study of blood T cell repertoires in COVID-19. Assay used: immunoSEQ multiplex PCR; TCRdb lists only in-frame clones, some missing. The sample has about 66,000 clones; just over 85% are singletons. Sequences were obtained from peripheral blood. The receptors come from a man aged 50 to 59 with active COVID-19. CDR3s include the opening cysteine and the closing phenylalanine or tryptophan. A D gene is named only where the DNA matches it firmly. Rows give clone size only sometimes, using once, few, many, or a class for an expanded clone.

DNA: TGTGCCAGCAGCCCCCGACTGGATACGCAGTATTTT
CDR3: CASSPRLDTQYF
D: .
J: TRBJ2-3
size: .
V: TRBV3-1/TRBV3-2

DNA: TGCAGCGTTGGGGCCACGGGAGATTACAATGAGCAGTTCTTC
CDR3: CSVGATGDYNEQFF
D: .
J: TRBJ2-1
size: few
V: TRBV29-1

DNA: TGTGCCAGCTCACCACGGCGGACGGGGACAGATACGCAGTATTTT
CDR3: CASSPRRTGTDTQYF
D: .
J: TRBJ2-3
size: .
V: TRBV18

DNA: TGTGCCAGCAGTGATCGGACAGGGGGACATGAAAAACTGTTTTTT
CDR3: CASSDRTGGHEKLFF
D: TRBD1
J: TRBJ1-4
size: once
V: TRBV25-1

DNA: TGTGCCAGCAGCCAGGGGGCAGCCACCGGGGAGCTGTTTTTT
CDR3: CASSQGAATGELFF
D: .
J: TRBJ2-2
size: .
V: TRBV3-1/TRBV3-2

DNA: TGCGCCAGCAGCGTTAATAGCGGGGTTCTCGACAATGAGCAGTTCTTC
CDR3: CASSVNSGVLDNEQFF
D: TRBD2
J: TRBJ2-1
size: once
V: TRBV10-2

DNA: TGTGCCAGCAGCCAACCAGGGCCCTATAATTCACCCCTCCACTTT
CDR3: CASSQPGPYNSPLHF
D: .
J: TRBJ1-6
size: once
V: TRBV3-1/TRBV3-2

DNA: TGCGCCAGCAGCCAACAGGGGGCATTGGGCACAGATACGCAGTATTTT
CDR3: CASSQQGALGTDTQYF
D: TRBD1
J: TRBJ2-3
size: .
V: TRBV5-1

DNA: TGTGCCAGCAGTGAGGCGGCGGGGTCTGGAAACACCATATATTTT
CDR3: CASSEAAGSGNTIYF
D: .
J: TRBJ1-3
size: .
V: TRBV6-1

DNA: TGTGCCAGCAGTTTAGGAGGGGTAGCGAATCAGCCCCAGCATTTT
CDR3: CASSLGGVANQPQHF
D: .
J: TRBJ1-5
size: .
V: TRBV27

DNA: TGCGCCAGCAGCGAGCAGGCACAGGGGGCTGGAAACACCATATATTTT
CDR3: CASSEQAQGAGNTIYF
D: TRBD1
J: TRBJ1-3
size: .
V: TRBV5-1

DNA: TGTGCCAGCAGCCACGGAGAGACCCAGTACTTC
CDR3: CASSHGETQYF
D: .
J: TRBJ2-5
size: once
V: TRBV4-2

DNA: TGTGCCAGCAGCCGACAACTGGGGGACAGGGGCACAGATACGCAGTATTTT
CDR3: CASSRQLGDRGTDTQYF
D: TRBD1
J: TRBJ2-3
size: .
V: TRBV7-6

DNA: TGTGCCACCAGTGACCCTAGCGGGTTGTACGGGGAGCTGTTTTTT
CDR3: CATSDPSGLYGELFF
D: TRBD2
J: TRBJ2-2
size: .
V: TRBV24-1

DNA: TGCAGCGTTCCTCGGACTAGCGGGCCTACCACAGATACGCAGTATTTT
CDR3: CSVPRTSGPTTDTQYF
D: TRBD2
J: TRBJ2-3
size: .
V: TRBV29-1

DNA: TGCAGCGTTGATTCGGTGAACACTGAAGCTTTCTTT
CDR3: CSVDSVNTEAFF
D: .
J: TRBJ1-1
size: few
V: TRBV29-1

DNA: TGTGCCAGCAGTCAGTCCTGGAGTCTGGGGGCTGGCACCGGGGAGCTGTTTTTT
CDR3: CASSQSWSLGAGTGELFF
D: .
J: TRBJ2-2
size: .
V: TRBV6-6

DNA: TGCGCCAGCAGCGGCAACATCAACTATGGCTACACCTTC
CDR3: CASSGNINYGYTF
D: .
J: TRBJ1-2
size: .
V: TRBV5-1

DNA: TGTGCCAGCTCACCTAATCCCGGGACAGACTCTGGAAACACCATATATTTT
CDR3: CASSPNPGTDSGNTIYF
D: TRBD1
J: TRBJ1-3
size: once
V: TRBV18

DNA: TGTGCCTGGAGTAGGGAGTCGGGTTTTTCACCCCTCCACTTT
CDR3: CAWSRESGFSPLHF
D: .
J: TRBJ1-6
size: .
V: TRBV30

DNA: TGCAGTGCTAGTCAGGTTCTGAACACCGGGGAGCTGTTTTTT
CDR3: CSASQVLNTGELFF
D: .
J: TRBJ2-2
size: once
V: TRBV20-1

DNA: TGTGCCAGCAGTGAAGCGGGGGGACGGATTTATGGCTACACCTTC
CDR3: CASSEAGGRIYGYTF
D: .
J: TRBJ1-2
size: once
V: TRBV6-1

DNA: TGCGCCAGCAGCCGGACTGCTACCGGAGAGACCCAGTACTTC
CDR3: CASSRTATGETQYF
D: .
J: TRBJ2-5
size: once
V: TRBV5-1

DNA: TGTGCCAGCAGCCGACTAGCGGGGGACCTGGGCAATGAGCAGTTCTTC
CDR3: CASSRLAGDLGNEQFF
D: TRBD2
J: TRBJ2-1
size: .
V: TRBV3-1/TRBV3-2

DNA: TGCGCCAGCAGAGTGACAGGGATCGGTACTGAAGCTTTCTTT
CDR3: CASRVTGIGTEAFF
D: TRBD1
J: TRBJ1-1
size: .
V: TRBV5-1